This TCR beta chain is from a study of beta chain features in type 1 diabetes. Study-level results: Among all four CD4+ subsets, Type 1 diabetes patients had TCRB CDR3s that were moderately but significantly shorter. Insertion counts at VDJ junctions were lower in type 1 diabetes patients, who also showed more deletions there.

Germline CDR1 is LGHNA and CDR2 is YSLEER. The CDR3 contains 16 residues. Unmatched junction bases numbered 7, after V lost 2 bases and J lost 5 bases. This clone was detected only a few times. Antigen unknown. Reverse transcription of all isolated RNA meant that expressed TCRB transcripts were sequenced. TCRdb's table, derived via immunoSEQ multiplex PCR, lists solely in-frame clones and lacks some. The repertoire has 100,000 to 150,000 clones, about 15% of them found once; the top ten carry approximately 2.3%. Sequencing was carried out using central memory CD4+ T cells from blood. The clonotype was recovered from a man under 40 with type 1 diabetes. This chain joins TRBV4-3 and TRBJ2-1, with 9 bases that match TRBD2. The CDR3 nucleotides read TGCGCCAGCAGCCAAATGTTGGCTAGCGGGAACAATGAGCAGTTCTTC. This translates into CASSQMLASGNNEQFF.